This TCR beta chain was found in a study of blood T cell repertoires in COVID-19. About the study: Sites across the United States, Italy and Spain contributed samples from acute and convalescent COVID-19. PBMCs, B-cell-depleted T cells, or T cells provided the cDNA or gDNA that made up the material.

This clone has only a few counts. With 6 bases clipped from V and 8 bases from J, the junction kept 6 bases outside the gene matches. In germline, CDR1 is MNHEY, CDR2 SVGEGT. This CDR3 is built from 15 residues. In the study's own analysis: Amplification of reference gene primers provided the estimated nucleated cell counts. Produced via immunoSEQ multiplex PCR; TCRdb's table is partial and in-frame only. V and J calls and clone size are those listed in that table; D and trimming were worked out from the DNA. The repertoire holds about 200,000 clones, 70% to 90% seen once, with about 10% in the top ten.

This receptor was obtained from a woman at least 80 years old with acute or convalescent COVID-19. Sequencing was performed on peripheral blood. The chain recombines TRBV6-2 or TRBV6-3 with TRBJ2-3; 15 nucleotides agree with TRBD2. This CDR3 is CASSRGLAGGFTQYF. The CDR3 region has the DNA TGTGCCAGCAGCCGGGGACTAGCGGGGGGTTTTACGCAGTATTTT.